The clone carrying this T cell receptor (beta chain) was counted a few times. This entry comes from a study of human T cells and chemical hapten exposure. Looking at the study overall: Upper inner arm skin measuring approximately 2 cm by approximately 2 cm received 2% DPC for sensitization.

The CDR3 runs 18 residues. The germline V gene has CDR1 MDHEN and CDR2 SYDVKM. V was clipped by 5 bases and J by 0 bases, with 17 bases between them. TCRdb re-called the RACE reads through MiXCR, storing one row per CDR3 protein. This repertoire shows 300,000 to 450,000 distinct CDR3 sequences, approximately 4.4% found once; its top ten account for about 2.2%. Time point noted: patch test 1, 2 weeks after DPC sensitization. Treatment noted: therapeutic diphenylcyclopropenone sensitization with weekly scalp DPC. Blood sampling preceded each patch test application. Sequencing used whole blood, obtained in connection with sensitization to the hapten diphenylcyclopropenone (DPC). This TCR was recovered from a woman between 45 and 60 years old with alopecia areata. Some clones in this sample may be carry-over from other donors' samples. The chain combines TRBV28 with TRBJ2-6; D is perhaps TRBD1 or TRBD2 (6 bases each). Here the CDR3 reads CASSPKSGAYSGANVLTF. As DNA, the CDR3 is TGTGCCAGCAGTCCCAAGTCGGGGGCTTACTCTGGGGCCAACGTCCTGACTTTC. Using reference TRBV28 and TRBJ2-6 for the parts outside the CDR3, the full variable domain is DVKVTQSSRYLVKRTGEKVFLECVQDMDHENMFWYRQDPGLGLRLIYFSYDVKMKEKGDIPEGYSVSREKKERFSLILESASTNQTSMYLCASSPKSGAYSGANVLTFGAGSRLTVL.